This is a list of T cell receptor beta chains from one sample in a study of T cells in Graves' hyperthyroidism and ophthalmopathy. TCRdb recomputed calls from the multiplex PCR reads with MiXCR, one row per CDR3 protein. The table has about 840,000 distinct CDR3 sequences, 38% seen once. The sequencing input was blood. These receptors were obtained from a man aged 18 to 29 with Graves' hyperthyroidism. Both conserved end residues are part of each CDR3. The size field is filled for only some rows; it gives once, few, many or a size class.

v_gene	len	abundance	j_gene	CDR3aa
TRBV29-1	10	NA	NA	CSGGTREQFF
TRBV29-1	12	many	TRBJ2-5	CSVEPGQETQYF
TRBV7-6	16	NA	TRBJ1-1	CASSLRSGTDNTEAFF
TRBV19	15	many	TRBJ1-4	CASRRTGNGGEKLFF
TRBV10-2	13	many	TRBJ2-2	CASSRQNTGELFF
TRBV9	15	few	TRBJ2-6	CASSAYISGANVLTF
TRBV27	13	NA	TRBJ2-7	CASSFSGGNEQYF
TRBV5-1	16	NA	TRBJ1-3	CASSLGQDDSGNTIYF
TRBV2	14	few	TRBJ2-5	CASSERAGAAAQYF
TRBV6-1	16	few	TRBJ1-1	CASSESGPSRVAEAFF
TRBV19	14	many	TRBJ2-7	CASSPRLAPYEQYF
TRBV15	15	NA	TRBJ2-5	CATSRDRQEQETQYF
TRBV9	16	NA	TRBJ1-5	CASSHPLQAPNQPQHF
TRBV11-2	15	few	TRBJ2-2	CASSSFAEPTGELFF
TRBV15	13	once	TRBJ2-7	CATSRTGSGEQYF
TRBV29-1	11	NA	TRBJ2-5	CSVSGGETQYF
TRBV19	13	many	TRBJ1-1	CASRTRYSTEAFF
TRBV24-1	14	many	TRBJ1-2	CATSDGDRAYDYTF
TRBV19	13	NA	TRBJ1-4	CAVSTGYGEKLFF
TRBV4-1	13	few	TRBJ2-7	CASSQDQDYEQYF
TRBV7-8	15	NA	TRBJ2-5	CASSQGAGRRETQYF
TRBV7-2	15	many	TRBJ1-3	CASSPRTGGGNTIYF
TRBV2	13	many	TRBJ1-2	CASSDGTRHGYTF
TRBV20-1	16	NA	TRBJ1-2	CSARDPRTGDLYGYTF
TRBV15	14	many	TRBJ1-2	CATSRTGGSYGYTF
TRBV19	14	few	TRBJ1-1	CASSIVGGATEAFF
TRBV7-8	13	many	TRBJ1-5	CASSQDRGKPQHF
TRBV7-9	15	few	TRBJ1-1	CASSLEIPRATEAFF
TRBV29-1	14	NA	TRBJ2-2	CSVGGGQNTGELFF
TRBV15	13	NA	TRBJ2-5	CATSRESRETQYF
TRBV20-1	14	few	TRBJ2-7	CSARSRGAAYEQYF
TRBV19	15	NA	TRBJ2-7	CASSGLAGALNEQYF
TRBV6-6	15	NA	TRBJ1-1	CASSWWVVSNTEAFF
TRBV7-9	14	NA	TRBJ1-1	CASSSQTGAEEAFF